Each of the 30 T cell receptor beta chains below was sequenced from the same sample in a study of blood T cell repertoires in COVID-19. TCRdb's copy holds only in-frame clones and misses some; the assay was immunoSEQ multiplex PCR. The table shows a few hundred thousand clones, with 75% to 85% occurring only once. The sample taken for sequencing was peripheral blood. These receptors were taken from a human donor in a cohort sampled during active COVID-19.

The chain couples TRBV3-1 (or the pseudogene TRBV3-2) to TRBJ1-4, with 8 bases aligning to TRBD1. Per the germline V gene, CDR1 is LGHDT and CDR2 is YNNKEL (reference sequence). The CDR3 is 15 amino acids. Trimming at V came to 1 base and at J to 8 bases, leaving 6 bases not matched to a gene. CDR3 sequence reads: CASSQGQGLYEKLFF. The CDR3 DNA reads TGTGCCAGCAGCCAAGGACAGGGGCTATACGAAAAACTGTTTTTT.

The rearrangement joins TRBV9 to TRBJ1-5; 10 positions match TRBD1. With V trimmed by 3 bases and J by 4 bases, 10 bases remained unmatched. This CDR3 contains 17 residues. CDR1 and CDR2 (germline): SGDLS, YYNGEE. The CDR3 sequence: CASSERDRGNQNQPQHF. CDR3 sequence (DNA): TGTGCCAGCAGCGAGAGGGACAGGGGAAACCAAAATCAGCCCCAGCATTTT.

The chain uses TRBV12-3 or TRBV12-4 and TRBJ1-2; 7 nucleotides line up with TRBD1. Trimming removed 6 bases from V and 10 bases from J; junction bases left unmatched: 8. The CDR3 totals 12 residues. CDR3 region: CASSPPTGAYTF. Written as DNA, the CDR3 is TGTGCCAGCAGCCCACCTACAGGGGCCTACACCTTC.

The CDR3 region has the DNA TGTGCCAGCAGTGGAAGCAGACAGGGGCTAGGCTATGGCTACACCTTC. Encoded protein: CASSGSRQGLGYGYTF. The gene calls are TRBV6-1 and TRBJ1-2; 8 nucleotides line up with TRBD1. The J segment lost 4 bases and the V segment lost 4 bases, leaving 11 bases of the junction unmatched. CDR3 length: 16 amino acids. CDR1 and CDR2 from the germline V gene are MNHNS and SASEGT.

The genes are TRBV7-8 and TRBJ2-4; TRBD1 aligns across 7 bases. J lost 1 base, V lost 5 bases, and 8 bases had no gene match. The CDR3 spans 16 residues. Germline V CDR1 and CDR2: SGHVS, FQNEAQ. The CDR3 is CASSTLSDRAKNIQYF. The CDR3 DNA is TGTGCCAGCAGCACTCTCTCGGACAGGGCCAAAAACATTCAGTACTTC.

The chain joins TRBV24-1 to TRBJ2-1; a possible D gene is TRBD1 (5 bases). This CDR3 region has 15 residues. CDR1 is KGHDR and CDR2 is SFDVKD in the germline V gene. Trimming stripped 9 bases from V and 9 bases from J, with 23 bases between. The chain's CDR3 is CATSPYGAGLSEQFF. The DNA of the CDR3 is TGTGCCACCTCCCCCTATGGAGCAGGGTTAAGTGAGCAGTTCTTC.

This clone was counted only a few times. The chain employs TRBV7-9 and TRBJ2-7; the D gene is possibly TRBD1 (6 bases). Germline CDR1 and CDR2: SEHNR and FQNEAQ (reference sequence). CDR3 length: 13 amino acids. Trimming left V 1 base short and J 7 bases short, with 11 bases between. Written as DNA, the CDR3 is TGTGCCAGCAGCTTAGTAGGGGGTTGGGAGCAGTACTTC. It translates to CASSLVGGWEQYF.

Many counts were recorded for this clone. This chain links TRBV10-1 with TRBJ2-3; 7 bases are shared with TRBD2. Germline V gene data show CDR1 as WNHNN and CDR2 as SYGVQD (reference sequence). CDR3 length: 15 amino acids. With 4 bases clipped from V and 4 bases from J, the junction kept 8 bases outside the gene matches. The CDR3 is CASSGGLPKSDTQYF. For the CDR3, the DNA is TGCGCCAGCAGTGGGGGACTACCTAAATCAGATACGCAGTATTTT.

The chain joins TRBV24-1 to TRBJ2-3, with 8 bases fitting TRBD2. J lost 5 bases, V lost 3 bases, and 9 bases had no gene match. The CDR3 sequence is 16 residues long. Germline lookup yields CDR1 KGHDR and CDR2 SFDVKD. Written as DNA, the CDR3 is TGTGCCACCAGTGATCCGCCGGGGGGGGGCCAAGATACGCAGTATTTT. This sequence encodes CATSDPPGGGQDTQYF.

This clone was found a few times. The CDR3 DNA reads as TGCGCCAGCAGCCAAGTAGCGGGGGGCCGCTACGAGCAGTACTTC. Protein sequence: CASSQVAGGRYEQYF. The genes are TRBV4-1 and TRBJ2-7; 10 nucleotides agree with TRBD2. V lost 1 base and J lost 3; bases outside the gene matches: 3. This CDR3 is built from 15 residues. CDR1 and CDR2 from the germline V gene are MGHRA and YSYEKL.

This chain uses TRBV24-1 with TRBJ2-1; a possible D gene is TRBD1 (6 bases). This CDR3 spans 12 amino acids. Trimming shortened V by 3 bases and J by 15 bases, and 14 bases separated the two germline ends. The germline V gene encodes CDR1 KGHDR and CDR2 SFDVKD. The CDR3 DNA reads TGTGCCACCAGTGATATGCCGGGACAAGCGTTCTTC. This codes for CATSDMPGQAFF.

This chain uses TRBV10-2 with TRBJ1-4, with a tentative D call TRBD1 (5 bases). There are 14 residues in the CDR3. Trimming pared 4 bases from V and 8 bases from J, leaving 14 bases between. The germline CDR1 and CDR2 sequences are WSHSY and SAAADI. This CDR3 is CASSAGTANEKLFF. CDR3 nucleotides: TGCGCCAGCAGTGCCGGGACTGCAAACGAAAAACTGTTTTTT.

The chain is built from TRBV6-4 and TRBJ1-6; 9 bases are shared with TRBD1. This CDR3 has 19 amino acids. V gave up 7 bases and J gave up 0 bases; unmatched junction bases: 13. CDR1 and CDR2 (germline): MRHNA, SNTAGT. The CDR3 protein is CASTSLGQGINSYNSPLHF. In nucleotides, the CDR3 is TGTGCCAGCACCTCCCTCGGACAGGGGATAAACTCCTATAATTCACCCCTCCACTTT.

The genes are TRBV6-1 and TRBJ2-5, with TRBD2 as a possible D gene (6 bases). The CDR3 consists of 15 residues. Trimming took off 0 bases at V and 4 bases at J, with 12 bases between the two ends. Germline values: CDR1 MNHNS, CDR2 SASEGT. The DNA of the CDR3 is TGTGCCAGCAGTGAAGCGCTTCGGGGACTAGAGACCCAGTACTTC. It specifies CASSEALRGLETQYF.

The rearrangement uses TRBV24-1 and TRBJ2-7, with a weak D call TRBD1 (5 bases). CDR1 and CDR2 from the germline V gene are KGHDR and SFDVKD. CDR3 length: 13 residues. Trimming removed 8 bases from V and 9 bases from J, with 19 bases in between. CDR3 sequence: CATILDTQLVQYF. In DNA form, the CDR3 reads TGTGCCACCATCCTGGACACCCAGTTGGTGCAGTACTTC.

The chain combines TRBV5-1 with TRBJ2-3, with TRBD2 identical over 16 bases. Germline assignment: CDR1 SGHRS and CDR2 YFSETQ. Trimming cost V 4 bases and J 1 base; bases outside gene matches: 9. The CDR3 has 19 residues. CDR3 in DNA: TGCGCCAGCAGCCCCGGGACTAGCGGGGGGGCCTCTGGCACAGATACGCAGTATTTT. This gives the protein CASSPGTSGGASGTDTQYF.

J is TRBJ1-5 and V is TRBV5-6; a weak D match, TRBD1 (5 bases). This CDR3 is built from 16 residues. Deletions cut 7 bases from V and 0 bases from J, with 17 bases between. Looked up from germline, CDR1 is SGHDT and CDR2 is YYEEEE. The CDR3: CASSDSVHSSNQPQHF. CDR3 sequence (DNA): TGTGCCAGCTCTGACAGCGTCCATTCTAGCAATCAGCCCCAGCATTTT.

This chain connects TRBV19 to TRBJ2-7; possible D gene TRBD1, 7 bases. Trimming removed 4 bases from V and 4 bases from J, with 8 bases in between. This CDR3 contains 12 residues. CDR1 and CDR2 from the germline V gene are LNHDA and SQIVND (reference sequence). DNA for the CDR3: TGTGCCAGTAGTACAGGGGGGTACGAGCAGTACTTC. This codes for CASSTGGYEQYF.

The chain employs TRBV6-5 and TRBJ1-4; 9 positions agree with TRBD1. Trimming removed 6 bases from V and 9 bases from J; junction bases left unmatched: 8. There are 14 residues in the CDR3. CDR1 is MNHEY, CDR2 SVGAGI, per germline. The CDR3 coding sequence is TGTGCCAGCAGAAACCCGGGACAGGGTAAAAAACTGTTTTTT. This gives the protein CASRNPGQGKKLFF.

This chain links TRBV19 with TRBJ2-1; TRBD2 is a possible D gene (5 bases). The CDR3 covers 15 residues. Germline V gene data show CDR1 as LNHDA and CDR2 as SQIVND (reference sequence). V dropped 3 bases and J dropped 0 bases, with 9 bases sitting between them. The chain's CDR3 is CASSIGLSSYNEQFF. The CDR3 coding sequence is TGTGCCAGTAGTATTGGACTTAGCTCCTACAATGAGCAGTTCTTC.

Written as DNA, the CDR3 is TGTGCCAGCAGCTTAGTAGCGGGGAACCCCTACAATGAGCAGTTCTTC. As protein: CASSLVAGNPYNEQFF. This chain uses TRBV13 with TRBJ2-1; 8 positions match TRBD2. The CDR3 totals 16 residues. Per germline, CDR1 PRHDT and CDR2 FYEKMQ (reference sequence). V shed 1 base, J shed 2 bases, and the junction held 4 bases outside the gene matches.

This chain joins TRBV10-3 and TRBJ2-3; TRBD2 matches at 10 bases. J gave up 2 bases and V 2 bases, and 10 bases lay outside the gene matches. Germline V CDR1 and CDR2: ENHRY, SYGVKD. The CDR3 covers 18 residues. For the CDR3, the DNA is TGTGCCATCAGTGAGGGACTAGCGGAAGAGCGAGCCACAGATACGCAGTATTTT. Protein: CAISEGLAEERATDTQYF.

The chain links TRBV5-4 to TRBJ1-2, with 8 nucleotides matching TRBD1. J was trimmed by 5 bases and V by 4 bases; bases with no gene match: 10. The CDR3 is made up of 15 amino acids. Germline CDR1 is SGHNT and CDR2 is YYREEE (reference sequence). Here the CDR3 reads CASSVGQGLTYGYTF. In DNA form, the CDR3 reads TGTGCCAGCAGCGTCGGACAGGGCCTAACATATGGCTACACCTTC.

In the case of this clone: Other DNA sequences in the sample encode the same CDR3. The chain has TRBV3-1 (or the pseudogene TRBV3-2) and TRBJ2-7, with D possibly being TRBD1 (5 bases). The CDR3 has 11 residues. Trimming left V 3 bases short and J 6 bases short, with 6 bases between. CDR1 and CDR2 (germline): LGHDT, YNNKEL (reference sequence). The CDR3 loop reads CASSQGLEQYF. DNA for the CDR3: TGTGCCAGCAGCCAGGGGCTCGAGCAGTACTTC.

The rearrangement uses TRBV5-4 and TRBJ1-3, with no clear D. The germline CDR1 and CDR2 sequences are SGHNT and YYREEE (reference sequence). This CDR3 spans 14 amino acids. The ends were cut back, 2 bases at V and 4 bases at J, with 10 bases in the middle. This CDR3 reads CASSLVGSGNTIYF. CDR3 nucleotide sequence: TGTGCCAGCAGCTTAGTTGGCTCAGGAAACACCATATATTTT.

This chain links TRBV3-1 (or the pseudogene TRBV3-2) with TRBJ1-2, with a weak D call TRBD1 (5 bases). CDR1 is LGHDT and CDR2 is YNNKEL in the germline V gene (reference sequence). V was pared by 0 bases and J by 8 bases, with 13 bases between. The CDR3 is 14 amino acids. The CDR3 DNA reads as TGTGCCAGCAGCCAAGAACGCAGGGCTGAAGGCTACACCTTC. This sequence encodes CASSQERRAEGYTF.

This clone was found a few times. The chain is built from TRBV5-1 and TRBJ1-1; 8 nucleotides match TRBD1. The CDR3 runs 14 residues. Germline V CDR1 and CDR2: SGHRS, YFSETQ. V shed 3 bases, J shed 2 bases, and the junction held 3 bases outside the gene matches. CDR3 sequence (DNA): TGCGCCAGCAGCTATGGACAGGGTAACACTGAAGCTTTCTTT. Its translation: CASSYGQGNTEAFF.

This clone came up once. The chain combines TRBV18 with TRBJ1-2; 8 bases align to TRBD1. CDR3 length equals 17 residues. With V trimmed by 3 bases and J by 4 bases, 13 bases remained unmatched. Germline lookup yields CDR1 KGHSH and CDR2 LQKENI. CDR3 loop: CASSPGQVSQWTYGYTF. The CDR3 DNA is TGTGCCAGCTCACCGGGACAGGTATCTCAATGGACCTATGGCTACACCTTC.

The chain is built from TRBV3-1 (or the pseudogene TRBV3-2) and TRBJ2-1; 12 positions match TRBD2. Per the germline V gene, CDR1 is LGHDT and CDR2 is YNNKEL (reference sequence). Unmatched junction bases numbered 4, after V lost 0 bases and J lost 4 bases. This CDR3 is 17 amino acids long. The CDR3 DNA reads as TGTGCCAGCAGCCAAGAGTTGACTAGCGGGGGATACAATGAGCAGTTCTTC. Translating it yields CASSQELTSGGYNEQFF.

Note on this clone: This CDR3 is also generated by other DNA sequences in the sample. The rearrangement links TRBV12-3 or TRBV12-4 to TRBJ1-4; D remains unclear. The ends were cut back, 4 bases at V and 5 bases at J, with 2 bases in the middle. The CDR3 extends over 11 amino acids. CDR3 sequence reads: CASSSNEKLFF. DNA for the CDR3: TGTGCCAGCAGTTCGAATGAAAAACTGTTTTTT.